The 19 T cell receptor beta chains below were found in one sample sequenced in a study of T cells after yellow fever vaccination. TCRdb fed the 5' RACE reads into MiXCR, producing one record per CDR3 protein. Of 450,000 to 550,000 distinct CDR3 sequences listed, about a fifth are singletons. The material was PBMCs, obtained 20 to 25 days after the first yellow fever vaccination. The receptors here all came from a man younger than 30 who received the YFV17D yellow fever vaccine.

This rearrangement joins TRBV20-1 to TRBJ1-3, with D perhaps matching TRBD1 (6 bases). With 5 bases removed from V and 0 bases from J, the gap between germline ends came to 8 bases. CDR3 length: 13 residues. Germline V gives CDR1 DFQATT, CDR2 SNEGSKA (reference sequence). Here the CDR3 DNA reads TGCAGTGCTCGACAGGTCTCTGGAAACACCATATATTTT. Translated, it gives CSARQVSGNTIYF.

The chain recombines TRBV4-3 with TRBJ1-5; D gene ambiguous. The length of the CDR3 is 15 residues. Germline lookup yields CDR1 LGHNA and CDR2 YSLEER. V lost 0 bases and J lost 0, with 6 bases in between. The CDR3 protein is CASSQEWNSNQPQHF. CDR3 DNA sequence: TGCGCCAGCAGCCAAGAGTGGAATAGCAATCAGCCCCAGCATTTT.

In its sample, this clonotype was seen a few times. The chain carries TRBV20-1 and TRBJ2-5, with TRBD2 as a possible D gene (5 bases). This CDR3 region has 15 residues. Germline V gives CDR1 DFQATT, CDR2 SNEGSKA (reference sequence). The V and J ends lost 3 bases and 0 bases respectively, with 14 bases between them. The CDR3 loop reads CSARDPSGNQETQYF. The CDR3 nucleotides read TGCAGTGCTAGGGACCCCTCCGGGAACCAAGAGACCCAGTACTTC.

This clonotype was counted a few times. The V and J genes are TRBV4-2 and TRBJ1-1; possibly TRBD1 for D (6 bases). This CDR3 spans 12 amino acids. CDR1 LGHNA and CDR2 YNFKEQ come from the germline V gene. Trimming took 7 bases from V and 4 from J, leaving 10 bases between them. Here the CDR3 DNA reads TGTGCCAGCACAGGGGAGGGCACTGAAGCTTTCTTT. Protein: CASTGEGTEAFF.

This chain joins TRBV3-1 and TRBJ1-4, with no clear D. V was pared by 0 bases and J by 13 bases, with 12 bases between. The germline gives CDR1 LGHDT, CDR2 YNNKEL (reference sequence). The CDR3 has 13 residues. The CDR3 sequence: CASSQDRRRPLFF. The CDR3 nucleotides read TGTGCCAGCAGCCAAGATCGGCGCAGGCCACTGTTTTTT.

This chain links TRBV7-9 with TRBJ2-7; D gene ambiguous. Germline values: CDR1 SEHNR, CDR2 FQNEAQ (reference sequence). The CDR3 sequence is 14 residues long. The V and J ends lost 4 bases and 1 base respectively, with 11 bases between them. CDR3 region: CASSSELGSYEQYV. As DNA, the CDR3 is TGTGCCAGCAGCTCTGAGCTCGGGTCCTACGAGCAGTACGTC.

The table lists this clonotype with many counts. This rearrangement joins TRBV3-1 to TRBJ2-2; the match to TRBD1 covers 8 bases. Germline CDR1 is LGHDT and CDR2 is YNNKEL (reference sequence). V was clipped by 6 bases and J by 3 bases; unmatched bases: 6. This CDR3 contains 15 residues. The CDR3 sequence is CASSRGTGDTGELFF. CDR3 coding DNA: TGTGCCAGCAGTCGAGGGACAGGCGACACCGGGGAGCTGTTTTTT.

The chain links TRBV6-4 to TRBJ2-2, with 8 bases that match TRBD2. The CDR3 is 14 residues long. V shed 0 bases, J shed 6 bases, and the junction held 0 bases outside the gene matches. CDR1 is MRHNA and CDR2 is SNTAGT in the germline V gene. CDR3 protein: CASSDSGGAGELFF. CDR3 DNA sequence: TGTGCCAGCAGTGACTCCGGGGGGGCCGGGGAGCTGTTTTTT.

This clonotype was observed a handful of times. The CDR3 protein is CASSHVTFRIDEQFF. The CDR3 DNA follows: TGTGCCAGCAGCCACGTGACATTTCGAATCGATGAGCAGTTCTTC. This chain links TRBV14 with TRBJ2-1; no clear D. This CDR3 has 15 residues. Germline V gene data show CDR1 as SGHDN and CDR2 as FVKESK. Trimming left V 3 bases short and J 8 bases short, with 17 bases between. Full variable domain (remainder filled in from reference TRBV14 and TRBJ2-1): EAGVTQFPSHSVIEKGQTVTLRCDPISGHDNLYWYRRVMGKEIKFLLHFVKESKQDESGMPNNRFLAERTGGTYSTLKVQPAELEDSGVYFCASSHVTFRIDEQFFGPGTRLTVL.

The V gene is TRBV27, the J gene TRBJ2-7; tentative D call: TRBD1 (7 bases). Germline CDR1 MNHEY, CDR2 SMNVEV (reference sequence). V lost 5 bases, J lost 12 bases, and 20 bases lay in between. This CDR3 spans 13 amino acids. CDR3 DNA: TGTGCCAGCAGTCACCACCTGGAGGGGGCGCGGTACGTC. Its protein is CASSHHLEGARYV.

This clonotype has only a few counts. V usage is TRBV28 and J usage is TRBJ2-3; D not resolved. Germline CDR1 is MDHEN and CDR2 is SYDVKM. The CDR3 covers 13 residues. Trimming took 7 bases from V and 0 from J, leaving 8 bases between them. CDR3 protein: CASNQDSTDTQYF. DNA for the CDR3: TGTGCCAGCAATCAGGACAGCACAGATACGCAGTATTTT. Full variable domain (outside the CDR3, taken from reference TRBV28 and TRBJ2-3): DVKVTQSSRYLVKRTGEKVFLECVQDMDHENMFWYRQDPGLGLRLIYFSYDVKMKEKGDIPEGYSVSREKKERFSLILESASTNQTSMYLCASNQDSTDTQYFGPGTRLTVL.

In its sample, this clonotype was seen a few times. CDR3 nucleotides: TGCAGCGTTACTCTGCCCGGCCCCGGTCCCCTCCACTTT. This gives the protein CSVTLPGPGPLHF. This chain connects TRBV29-1 to TRBJ1-6; no clear D. The CDR3 extends over 13 amino acids. CDR1 SQVTM and CDR2 ANQGSEA come from the germline V gene. Trimming took 5 bases from V and 13 from J, leaving 18 bases between them.

This clonotype has only a few counts. The rearrangement links TRBV10-3 to TRBJ2-5; D is perhaps TRBD2 (7 bases). Looked up from germline, CDR1 is ENHRY and CDR2 is SYGVKD. The CDR3 loop spans 14 amino acids. Trimming took 10 bases from V and 4 from J, leaving 19 bases between them. The CDR3 loop is CATGGGGARETQYF. In DNA form, the CDR3 reads TGTGCCACGGGGGGCGGAGGGGCTCGAGAGACCCAGTACTTC.

This clonotype came up many times. The rearrangement uses TRBV10-3 and TRBJ2-5, with D perhaps matching TRBD1 (6 bases). V was shortened by 4 bases and J by 0 bases, with 9 bases between the two germline ends. CDR3 length: 14 amino acids. The germline gives CDR1 ENHRY, CDR2 SYGVKD. CDR3 region: CAISVHRDQETQYF. The CDR3 coding sequence is TGTGCCATCAGTGTGCACAGGGACCAAGAGACCCAGTACTTC.

The chain is built from TRBV5-4 and TRBJ2-5; 12 bases line up with TRBD2. V shed 5 bases, J shed 4 bases, and the junction held 9 bases outside the gene matches. Germline V CDR1 and CDR2: SGHNT, YYREEE (reference sequence). There are 16 residues in the CDR3. The chain's CDR3 is CASRQELAGGPETQYF. CDR3 bases: TGTGCCAGCAGGCAGGAACTAGCGGGGGGACCAGAGACCCAGTACTTC.

CDR3 coding DNA: TGCAGTGCTGGGCTGGGAAACGACGAGCAGTACTTC. It yields the protein CSAGLGNDEQYF. V and J are TRBV20-1 and TRBJ2-7; no definite D call. Germline CDR1 is DFQATT and CDR2 is SNEGSKA (reference sequence). The CDR3 consists of 12 residues. V lost 5 bases, J lost 5 bases, and 13 bases lay in between.

This clonotype has only a few counts. The chain recombines TRBV18 with TRBJ2-1; D is possibly TRBD2 (5 bases). Trimming took 2 bases from V and 6 from J, leaving 14 bases between them. The CDR3 runs 15 residues. Germline CDR1 KGHSH, CDR2 LQKENI. CDR3 coding DNA: TGTGCCAGCTCACCAGGCTTGGAGGTACTCAATGAGCAGTTCTTC. Translation: CASSPGLEVLNEQFF.

The V gene is TRBV5-1, the J gene TRBJ2-1; tentative D call: TRBD2 (5 bases). With 2 bases removed from V and 5 bases from J, the gap between germline ends came to 11 bases. The length of the CDR3 is 14 residues. Germline lookup yields CDR1 SGHRS and CDR2 YFSETQ. The CDR3 spells CASSFKGGDNEQFF. As DNA, the CDR3 is TGCGCCAGCAGCTTTAAAGGAGGAGACAATGAGCAGTTCTTC.

The chain carries TRBV5-4 and TRBJ2-3, with D hard to call. V was trimmed by 1 base and J by 4 bases, leaving 10 bases between them. Looked up from germline, CDR1 is SGHNT and CDR2 is YYREEE (reference sequence). CDR3 length: 14 amino acids. CDR3 in amino acids: CASSLPQNPDTQYF. The DNA for the CDR3 is TGTGCCAGCAGCTTGCCTCAGAACCCAGATACGCAGTATTTT.